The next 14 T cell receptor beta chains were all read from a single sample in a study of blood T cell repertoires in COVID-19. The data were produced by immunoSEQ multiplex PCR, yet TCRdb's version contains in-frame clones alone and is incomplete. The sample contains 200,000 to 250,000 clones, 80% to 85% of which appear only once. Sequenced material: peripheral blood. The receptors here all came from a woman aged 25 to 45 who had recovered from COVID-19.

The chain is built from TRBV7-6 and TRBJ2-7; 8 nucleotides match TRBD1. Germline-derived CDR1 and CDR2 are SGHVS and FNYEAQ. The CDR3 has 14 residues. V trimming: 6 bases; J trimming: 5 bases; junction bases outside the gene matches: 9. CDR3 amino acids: CASSTRDRQNEQYF. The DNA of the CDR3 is TGTGCCAGCAGTACCCGGGACAGGCAGAACGAGCAGTACTTC.

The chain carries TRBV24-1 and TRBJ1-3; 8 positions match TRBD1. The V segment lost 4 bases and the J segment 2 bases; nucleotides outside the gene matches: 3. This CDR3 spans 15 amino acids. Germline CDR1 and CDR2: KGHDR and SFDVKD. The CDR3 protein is CATSDRTGTGNTIYF. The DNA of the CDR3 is TGTGCCACCAGTGACCGGACAGGGACTGGAAACACCATATATTTT.

The CDR3 nucleotides read TGTGCCAGCTTTCGGGGAGTAGCGGGAGAGACCCAGTACTTC. This translates into CASFRGVAGETQYF. The chain has TRBV2 and TRBJ2-5; TRBD2 aligns across 7 bases. The V and J ends lost 8 bases and 4 bases, in that order; junction bases with no gene match: 10. In germline, CDR1 is SNHLY, CDR2 FYNNEI. This CDR3 comprises 14 residues.

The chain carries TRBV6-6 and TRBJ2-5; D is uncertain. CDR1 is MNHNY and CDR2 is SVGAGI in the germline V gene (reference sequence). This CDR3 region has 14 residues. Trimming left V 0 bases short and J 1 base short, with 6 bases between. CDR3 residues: CASSYSGSQETQYF. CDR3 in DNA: TGTGCCAGCAGTTACTCGGGCAGCCAAGAGACCCAGTACTTC.

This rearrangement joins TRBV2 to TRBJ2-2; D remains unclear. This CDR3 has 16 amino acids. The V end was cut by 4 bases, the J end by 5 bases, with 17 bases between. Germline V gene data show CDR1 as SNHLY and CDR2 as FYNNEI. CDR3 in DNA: TGTGCCAGCAGTGCGGCGACCCCCTTAGCTACCGGGGAGCTGTTTTTT. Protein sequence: CASSAATPLATGELFF.

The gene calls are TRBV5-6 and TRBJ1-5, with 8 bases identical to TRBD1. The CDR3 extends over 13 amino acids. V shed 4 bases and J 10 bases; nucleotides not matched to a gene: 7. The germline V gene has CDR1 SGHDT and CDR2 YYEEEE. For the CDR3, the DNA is TGTGCCAGCAGCGTAGGACAGGGAAAACCCCAGCATTTT. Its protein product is CASSVGQGKPQHF.

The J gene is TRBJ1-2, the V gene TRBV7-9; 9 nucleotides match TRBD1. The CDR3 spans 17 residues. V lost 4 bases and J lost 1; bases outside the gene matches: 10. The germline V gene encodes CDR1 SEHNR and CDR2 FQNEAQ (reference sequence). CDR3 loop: CASSSPGQGLFNYGYTF. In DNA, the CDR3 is TGTGCCAGCAGCTCCCCGGGACAGGGTTTGTTTAACTATGGCTACACCTTC.

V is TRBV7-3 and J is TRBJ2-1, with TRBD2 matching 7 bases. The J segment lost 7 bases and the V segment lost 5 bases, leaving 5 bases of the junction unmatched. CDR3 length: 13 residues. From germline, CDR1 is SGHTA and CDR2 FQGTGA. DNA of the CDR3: TGTGCCAGCAGCCCGGAGGGAGGGAATGAGCAGTTCTTC. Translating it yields CASSPEGGNEQFF.

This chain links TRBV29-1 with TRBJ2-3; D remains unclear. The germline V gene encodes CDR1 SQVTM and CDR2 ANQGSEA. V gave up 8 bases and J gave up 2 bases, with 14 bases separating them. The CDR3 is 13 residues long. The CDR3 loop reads CSSLRRHTDTQYF. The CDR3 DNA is TGCAGCTCTTTAAGGCGGCACACAGATACGCAGTATTTT.

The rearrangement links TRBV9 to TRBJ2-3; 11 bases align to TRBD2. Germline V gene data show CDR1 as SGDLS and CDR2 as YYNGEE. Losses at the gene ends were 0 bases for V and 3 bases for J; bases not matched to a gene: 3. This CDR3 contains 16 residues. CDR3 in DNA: TGTGCCAGCAGCGTAGTAGCGGGAGGGAGAACAGATACGCAGTATTTT. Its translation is CASSVVAGGRTDTQYF.

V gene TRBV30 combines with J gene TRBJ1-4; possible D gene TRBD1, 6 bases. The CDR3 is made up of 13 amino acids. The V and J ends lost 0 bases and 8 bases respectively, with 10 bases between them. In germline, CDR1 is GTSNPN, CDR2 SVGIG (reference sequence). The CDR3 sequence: CAWSVQGYEKLFF. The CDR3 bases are TGTGCCTGGAGTGTCCAGGGGTACGAAAAACTGTTTTTT.

DNA of the CDR3: TGTGCCAGCAGGGACAGTAATCAGCCCCAGCATTTT. Encoded protein: CASRDSNQPQHF. The chain joins TRBV2 to TRBJ1-5, with D perhaps matching TRBD1 (6 bases). V was cut by 6 bases and J by 4 bases, with 7 bases left in between. Germline-derived CDR1 and CDR2 are SNHLY and FYNNEI. The CDR3 has 12 residues.

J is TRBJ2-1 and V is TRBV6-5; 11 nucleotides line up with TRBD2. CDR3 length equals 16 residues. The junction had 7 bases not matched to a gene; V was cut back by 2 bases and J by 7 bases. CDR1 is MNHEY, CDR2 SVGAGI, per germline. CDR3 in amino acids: CASSYTSGSGGNEQFF. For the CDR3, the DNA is TGTGCCAGCAGTTACACTAGCGGGAGTGGGGGGAATGAGCAGTTCTTC.

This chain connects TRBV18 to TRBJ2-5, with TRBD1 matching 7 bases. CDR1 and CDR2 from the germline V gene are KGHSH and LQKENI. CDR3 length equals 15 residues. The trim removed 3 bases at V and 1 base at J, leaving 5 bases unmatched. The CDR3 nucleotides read TGTGCCAGCTCACCCCGGACAGGTGCCCAAGAGACCCAGTACTTC. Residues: CASSPRTGAQETQYF.